This T cell receptor beta chain was captured in a study of T cells in Graves' hyperthyroidism and ophthalmopathy. Study-wide results and limits: Peripheral blood also featured most of the thyroid clonotypes expanded above 0.001.

Amplification targeted TCR beta CDR3 regions from RNA transcripts. A set of HTBI primers served as the primers for a first-round RT-PCR of the TCR CDR3. TCRdb independently ran MiXCR on the multiplex PCR reads; one entry per CDR3 protein. Of roughly 840,000 distinct CDR3 sequences listed, around 38% are singletons. Details on this clonotype: Its target is unknown.

The CDR3 is made up of 15 amino acids. The V gene's germline CDR1 is LNHDA and CDR2 SQIVND (reference sequence). Trimming took 7 bases from V and 1 from J, leaving 17 bases between them. Uncontrolled infection, other autoimmune disease, pregnancy or lactation led to exclusion. The sample comprised blood. The chain has TRBV19 and TRBJ2-7; a weak D match, TRBD1 (8 bases). The sequence derives from a man aged 18-30 years with Graves' hyperthyroidism. The CDR3, as DNA: TGTGCCAGTACCAAAGGACAGGGAGGGTCCTACGAGCAGTACTTC. It is translated as CASTKGQGGSYEQYF.